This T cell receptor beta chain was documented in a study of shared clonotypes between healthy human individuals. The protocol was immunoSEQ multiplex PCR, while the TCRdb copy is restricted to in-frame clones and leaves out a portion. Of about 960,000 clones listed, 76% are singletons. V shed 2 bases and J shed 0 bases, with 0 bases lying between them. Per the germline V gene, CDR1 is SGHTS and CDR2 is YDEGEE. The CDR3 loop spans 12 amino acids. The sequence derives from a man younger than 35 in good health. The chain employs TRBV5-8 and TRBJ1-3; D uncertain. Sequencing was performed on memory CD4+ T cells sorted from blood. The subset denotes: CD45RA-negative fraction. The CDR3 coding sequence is TGTGCCAGCAGCTTCTCTGGAAACACCATATATTTT. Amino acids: CASSFSGNTIYF.